These 7 T cell receptor beta chains came from one sample sequenced in a study of blood T cell repertoires in COVID-19. Sequenced by immunoSEQ multiplex PCR; TCRdb stores in-frame clones only, minus some. The repertoire holds hundreds of thousands of clones, with over 85% as singletons. Material: peripheral blood. Receptors originate from a young woman with COVID-19, enrolled during active disease.

The genes are TRBV10-1 and TRBJ1-2; possibly TRBD1 for D (6 bases). Trimming took 5 bases from V and 2 from J, leaving 9 bases between them. The CDR3 covers 13 residues. Per the germline V gene, CDR1 is WNHNN and CDR2 is SYGVQD (reference sequence). CDR3 loop: CASSSRGNYGYTF. The CDR3 DNA sequence: TGCGCCAGCAGTAGCAGGGGAAACTATGGCTACACCTTC.

In its sample, this clone was seen a few times. The chain recombines TRBV6-2 or TRBV6-3 with TRBJ1-6, with 9 bases fitting TRBD1. There are 15 residues in the CDR3. J was trimmed by 7 bases and V by 2 bases; bases with no gene match: 3. Per germline, CDR1 MNHEY and CDR2 SVGEGT. CDR3 sequence: CASSYIGQGNSPLHF. The CDR3, as DNA: TGTGCCAGCAGTTACATCGGACAGGGGAATTCACCCCTCCACTTT.

This clone was observed a handful of times. The rearrangement uses TRBV11-2 and TRBJ1-5; unclear D gene. The CDR3 consists of 14 residues. With 0 bases removed from V and 6 bases from J, the gap between germline ends came to 9 bases. CDR1 is SGHAT and CDR2 is FQNNGV in the germline V gene. DNA of the CDR3: TGTGCCAGCAGCTTAGACCATGCAGGTCAGCCCCAGCATTTT. Its protein is CASSLDHAGQPQHF.

Comment on this clone: Additional DNA sequences in this sample encode the identical CDR3. The CDR3 nucleotides read TGTGCCAGCAGCGGGACCTACGAGCAGTACTTC. This codes for CASSGTYEQYF. V and J are TRBV2 and TRBJ2-7; a possible D gene is TRBD2 (5 bases). Trimming stripped 6 bases from V and 2 bases from J, with 5 bases between. This CDR3 comprises 11 residues. Germline CDR1 and CDR2: SNHLY and FYNNEI. Drawing the rest from reference TRBV2 and TRBJ2-7, the complete variable domain is EPEVTQTPSHQVTQMGQEVILRCVPISNHLYFYWYRQILGQKVEFLVSFYNNEISEKSEIFDDQFSVERPDGSNFTLKIRSTKLEDSAMYFCASSGTYEQYFGPGTRLTVT.

The chain joins TRBV9 to TRBJ1-6; no clear D. This CDR3 spans 16 amino acids. Looked up from germline, CDR1 is SGDLS and CDR2 is YYNGEE. V lost 1 base, J lost 10 bases, and 18 bases lay in between. CDR3 in amino acids: CASSVSGGELWSPLHF. The CDR3 coding sequence is TGTGCCAGCAGCGTAAGTGGTGGGGAGTTATGGTCACCCCTCCACTTT. Variable domain in full (rest from reference TRBV9 and TRBJ1-6): DSGVTQTPKHLITATGQRVTLRCSPRSGDLSVYWYQQSLDQGLQFLIQYYNGEERAKGNILERFSAQQFPDLHSELNLSSLELGDSALYFCASSVSGGELWSPLHFGNGTRLTVT.

J is TRBJ1-5 and V is TRBV12-5, with 7 nucleotides matching TRBD1. CDR1 is LGHNT, CDR2 FRNRAP, per germline. V lost 2 bases, J lost 5 bases, and 9 bases stayed unmatched. This CDR3 is built from 16 residues. The CDR3 nucleotides are TGTGCTAGTGGTTTGACGCAAGACAGGGCCCATCAGCCCCAGCATTTT. This gives the protein CASGLTQDRAHQPQHF. Variable domain in full (rest from reference TRBV12-5 and TRBJ1-5): DARVTQTPRHKVTEMGQEVTMRCQPILGHNTVFWYRQTMMQGLELLAYFRNRAPLDDSGMPKDRFSAEMPDATLATLKIQPSEPRDSAVYFCASGLTQDRAHQPQHFGDGTRLSIL.

The chain couples TRBV6-5 to TRBJ2-4; D gene unclear. The germline V gene encodes CDR1 MNHEY and CDR2 SVGAGI. The CDR3 spans 16 residues. Trimming cost V 0 bases and J 3 bases, with 12 bases left between them. DNA of the CDR3: TGTGCCAGCAGTTACTCGTCGTCCGAACACAAAAACATTCAGTACTTC. It translates to CASSYSSSEHKNIQYF.